This TCR beta chain was found in a study of shared T cell receptors in the human thymus. TCRdb keeps only in-frame clones here, not all; method: immunoSEQ multiplex PCR. The data show about 660,000 clones, with around 87% seen just once and more than 0.009% held by the top ten. The CDR3 sequence is 15 residues long. The germline CDR1 and CDR2 sequences are ENHRY and SYGVKD. Trimming took 0 bases from V and 4 from J, leaving 9 bases between them. The data were also submitted as part of a second study, on human thymus T cells. That report notes: Corrective cardiac surgery supplied the resected thymus tissue. Repertoires from thymus and blood appeared to show biased V and J gene usage.

The chain employs TRBV10-3 and TRBJ2-2, with D possibly TRBD1 on 6 matching bases. Sequencing was performed on thymocytes. This clonotype originated in a boy in the first two years of life with a congenital heart defect. The CDR3 spells CAISESGQFTGELFF. CDR3 in DNA: TGTGCCATCAGTGAGTCAGGACAGTTCACCGGGGAGCTGTTTTTT.